The sequence of this TCR beta chain was determined in a study of blood T cell repertoires in COVID-19. Study summary: PBMCs, B-cell-depleted T cells, or T cells were the source of the cDNA or gDNA that made up the material.

Germline loops: CDR1 SGDLS, CDR2 YYNGEE. Trimming at V came to 4 bases and at J to 5 bases, leaving 6 bases not matched to a gene. There are 15 residues in the CDR3. Libraries were prepared by immunoSEQ multiplex PCR; TCRdb keeps only in-frame clonotypes and omits some of them. The data contain about 82,000 clones, 80% of them singletons. The chain employs TRBV9 and TRBJ2-1; 10 nucleotides align to TRBD2. The sample taken for sequencing was peripheral blood. This TCR was sampled from a woman between 40 and 50 years old with active or convalescent COVID-19. In DNA, the CDR3 is TGTGCCAGCAGCCCGACTAGCGGGCCGCACAATGAGCAGTTCTTC. Amino acids: CASSPTSGPHNEQFF.